This T cell receptor (beta chain) emerged from a study of CD8 T cells in ankylosing spondylitis. Study-wide findings and caveats: Researchers reportedly found disease-linked clones significantly enriched in matched ankylosing spondylitis synovial fluid. Peripheral blood samples showed relatively rare disease-linked clones, and these clones were CD8+. Existing reports had already noted some motif variants in reactive arthritis synovial fluid and blood. Apparently characteristic of ankylosing spondylitis blood was a TCR beta motif (about eight highly homologous variants).

On this clonotype: Its matching antigen is unknown.

The authors made TCR beta libraries by quantitative 5'-RACE with molecular barcodes. Using its own MiXCR run on the 5' RACE reads, TCRdb lists one record per CDR3 protein. The repertoire includes some 840,000 distinct CDR3 sequences, 12% of them detected once, and 0.45% to 0.6% sits in the top ten. Germline CDR1 MNHEY, CDR2 SVGAGI. The CDR3 length is 15 residues. Trimming removed 0 bases at V and 5 bases at J, with 13 bases between. This receptor was taken from a male donor with ankylosing spondylitis. What was sequenced was blood, either unsorted or a sorted T cell fraction (not recorded which). V and J are TRBV6-5 and TRBJ1-1; D remains ambiguous. The CDR3 spells CASSYSTRVGTEAFF. CDR3 nucleotide sequence: TGTGCCAGCAGTTACTCGACCCGGGTAGGGACTGAAGCTTTCTTT.